What follows are 9 T cell receptor beta chains derived from one specimen sequenced in a study of T cells in Graves' hyperthyroidism and ophthalmopathy. The source material, RNA transcripts, was used to amplify TCR beta CDR3 regions. HTBI primers were the set used in a first-round RT-PCR of the TCR CDR3. TCRdb ran MiXCR on the multiplex PCR reads and lists one entry per CDR3 protein. Of around 570,000 distinct CDR3 sequences detected, just under 20% appear once; the ten largest clones hold less than 55%. What was sequenced was blood. Receptors were obtained from a man between 40 and 49 years old with Graves' ophthalmopathy.

The table lists this clonotype with a few counts. The rearrangement uses TRBV13 and TRBJ2-5, with 9 bases matching TRBD1. Germline CDR1 is PRHDT and CDR2 is FYEKMQ (reference sequence). V shed 3 bases, J shed 2 bases, and the junction held 7 bases outside the gene matches. The length of the CDR3 is 16 residues. CDR3 in amino acids: CASSFSTGGRQETQYF. CDR3 sequence (DNA): TGTGCCAGCAGCTTCTCGACAGGGGGAAGGCAAGAGACCCAGTACTTC.

V is TRBV13 and J is TRBJ2-6; either TRBD1 or TRBD2 may fit D (6 bases each). V gave up 5 bases and J gave up 3 bases, with 11 bases separating them. Germline CDR1 and CDR2: PRHDT and FYEKMQ (reference sequence). The CDR3 is 15 amino acids. The CDR3 here is CASSIRGGGANVLTF. CDR3 sequence (DNA): TGTGCCAGCAGCATCAGGGGAGGTGGGGCCAACGTCCTGACTTTC.

This clonotype was counted a few times. This rearrangement joins TRBV3-1 to TRBJ1-2, with D maybe TRBD1 (6 bases). Germline-derived CDR1 and CDR2 are LGHDT and YNNKEL (reference sequence). Trimming shortened V by 4 bases and J by 7 bases, and 16 bases separated the two germline ends. CDR3 size: 14 residues. The CDR3 protein is CASSLQGPQGGYTF. CDR3 DNA: TGTGCCAGCAGCCTTCAGGGGCCGCAGGGTGGCTACACCTTC. Based on the CDR3 plus reference TRBV3-1 and TRBJ1-2, the full variable domain is DTAVSQTPKYLVTQMGNDKSIKCEQNLGHDTMYWYKQDSKKFLKIMFSYNNKELIINETVPNRFSPKSPDKAHLNLHINSLELGDSAVYFCASSLQGPQGGYTFGSGTRLTVV.

This clonotype was picked up a small number of times. The chain employs TRBV5-8 and TRBJ2-7; D is possibly TRBD2 (6 bases). The CDR3 length is 13 residues. The germline V gene has CDR1 SGHTS and CDR2 YDEGEE. Deletions cut 0 bases from V and 6 bases from J, with 10 bases between. The CDR3 spells CASSLVASAEQYF. As DNA, the CDR3 is TGTGCCAGCAGCTTGGTGGCTAGCGCCGAGCAGTACTTC.

The V gene is TRBV28, the J gene TRBJ1-4; 7 bases map to TRBD1. Germline CDR1 MDHEN, CDR2 SYDVKM. Trimming cost V 2 bases and J 5 bases; bases outside gene matches: 2. The CDR3 runs 14 residues. CDR3 DNA sequence: TGTGCCAGCAGTTTAATGGACAGGAATGAAAAACTGTTTTTT. This translates into CASSLMDRNEKLFF.

The chain has TRBV20-1 and TRBJ2-1, with TRBD1 matching 10 bases. V dropped 3 bases and J dropped 8; count of bases not matched to a gene: 4. CDR1 is DFQATT and CDR2 is SNEGSKA in the germline V gene (reference sequence). This CDR3 spans 13 amino acids. CDR3 sequence: CSASGGTGDEQFF. The CDR3 nucleotides read TGCAGTGCTAGCGGGGGGACAGGGGATGAGCAGTTCTTC.

This clonotype was picked up many times. J is TRBJ2-5 and V is TRBV27, with D tentatively TRBD1 (6 bases). CDR3 length: 15 residues. V was pared by 2 bases and J by 2 bases, with 12 bases between. CDR1 is MNHEY and CDR2 is SMNVEV in the germline V gene (reference sequence). In DNA, the CDR3 is TGTGCCAGCAGTTTAGCCGGGACAACACAAGAGACCCAGTACTTC. It specifies CASSLAGTTQETQYF.

This clonotype appeared many times. This sequence joins TRBV28 and TRBJ2-3; maybe TRBD2 (6 bases). This CDR3 spans 15 amino acids. The V end lost 8 bases, the J end lost 2 bases, and 17 bases lay between the germline ends. Germline assignment: CDR1 MDHEN and CDR2 SYDVKM. DNA of the CDR3: TGTGCCAGCGAGGGACCCCAGGGACTCACAGATACGCAGTATTTT. As protein: CASEGPQGLTDTQYF.

The rearrangement uses TRBV27 and TRBJ2-1; perhaps TRBD2 as D (6 bases). V lost 4 bases to trimming and J lost 6 bases, with 16 bases between them. This CDR3 region has 15 residues. The germline V gene encodes CDR1 MNHEY and CDR2 SMNVEV (reference sequence). CDR3 amino acids: CASSSRTTQFNEQFF. The DNA for the CDR3 is TGTGCCAGCAGTTCCCGGACTACTCAATTCAATGAGCAGTTCTTC.